These T cell receptor beta chains were read from a single sample in a study of CD8 T cells in ankylosing spondylitis. MiXCR, run by TCRdb on the 5' RACE reads, gives a single entry per CDR3 protein. The sample has about 250,000 distinct CDR3 sequences, 15% to 20% seen once. Input material: blood, either unsorted or a sorted T cell fraction (not recorded which). These receptors all come from a male donor with ankylosing spondylitis or in good health (not recorded which). Each CDR3 is given with its conserved first and last residue. Each record gives: D gene, clone size, V gene, J gene, CDR3 protein, CDR3 DNA. The D gene is left open where the match is weak. Some rows mark clone size as missing; the rest say once, few, many or name a class of expanded clone.

.,.,TRBV15,TRBJ2-1,CATSRPPGVGRDFTSSYNEQFF,TGTGCCACCAGCAGGCCTCCTGGGGTAGGCAGGGATTTTACTAGCTCCTACAATGAGCAGTTCTTC
.,.,TRBV4-3,TRBJ2-7,CASSQDRGPFYEQYF,TGCGCCAGCAGCCAAGACAGGGGCCCCTTCTACGAGCAGTACTTC
.,many,TRBV20-1,TRBJ1-1,CSARDLGTHTEAFF,TGCAGTGCTAGAGATCTCGGAACTCACACTGAAGCTTTCTTT
.,few,TRBV7-2,TRBJ1-5,CASSLILGGNQPQHF,TGTGCCAGCAGCTTAATCCTGGGGGGCAATCAGCCCCAGCATTTT
.,few,TRBV5-6,TRBJ2-7,CASSLLSSEQYF,TGTGCCAGCAGCTTGCTTTCCAGCGAGCAGTACTTC
.,many,TRBV9,TRBJ2-1,CASSVGGGKNEQFF,TGTGCCAGCAGCGTAGGGGGGGGCAAAAATGAGCAGTTCTTC
TRBD1,few,TRBV6-5,TRBJ2-7,CATNTGQFHSYEQYF,TGTGCCACCAACACGGGACAGTTCCACTCCTACGAGCAGTACTTC
.,.,TRBV27,TRBJ2-1,CASSLSQGRNEQFF,TGTGCCAGCAGTTTATCGCAGGGGCGGAATGAGCAGTTCTTC
TRBD1,few,TRBV12-3/TRBV12-4,TRBJ2-7,CASTPGQNYEQYF,TGTGCCAGCACTCCGGGACAGAATTACGAGCAGTACTTC
TRBD1,.,TRBV4-1,TRBJ1-6,CASSQDEDRGLSSPLHF,TGCGCCAGCAGCCAAGACGAGGACAGGGGTTTGAGTTCACCCCTCCACTTT
.,.,TRBV20-1,TRBJ1-1,CSARQGLKSTEAFF,TGCAGTGCTAGACAGGGACTTAAGAGCACTGAAGCTTTCTTT
TRBD1,.,TRBV5-1,TRBJ1-6,CASSLGQGLNSPLHF,TGCGCCAGCAGCTTGGGACAGGGGCTTAATTCACCCCTCCACTTT
TRBD2,few,TRBV20-1,TRBJ2-7,CSAREGTSASSYEQYF,TGCAGTGCTAGAGAGGGGACTAGCGCGAGCTCCTACGAGCAGTACTTC
.,many,TRBV7-2,TRBJ2-3,CASSLAWGPSTDTQYF,TGTGCCAGCAGCTTAGCGTGGGGCCCGAGCACAGATACGCAGTATTTT